This is a list of T cell receptor beta chains from one sample in a study of monozygotic twins with inflammatory bowel disease. From the 5' RACE reads, TCRdb lists one entry per CDR3 protein and no DNA. Recorded here are some 330,000 distinct CDR3 sequences; the top ten clones represent approximately 5.4%. The sample taken for sequencing was blood. These receptors all come from a human donor with ulcerative colitis or Crohn's disease, or a healthy co-twin of an affected twin (not recorded which). The CDR3 runs from the conserved cysteine through the conserved F or W. The order of the fields is V gene, J gene, CDR3 protein.

TRBV7-8,TRBJ2-3,CASSPGGALVTQYF
TRBV7-2,TRBJ1-1,CASSLGGEPRMNTEAFF
TRBV5-6,TRBJ1-2,CASSLPVNYGYTF
TRBV5-1,TRBJ1-1,CASSPNRLGMDMAFF
TRBV11-3,TRBJ2-3,CASSLSLITDTQYF
TRBV9,TRBJ2-3,CASSVKDRETDTQYF
TRBV7-3,TRBJ1-1,CASSLSSNTEAFF
TRBV6-1,TRBJ1-1,CACRLYTEAFF
TRBV5-5,TRBJ1-1,CASSQRGGNTEAFF
TRBV7-6,TRBJ1-5,CASSPYVGQGVGQPQHF
TRBV4-3,TRBJ2-7,CASSQGTSGRNEQYF
TRBV18,TRBJ2-7,CASSSTPAGGGYHEQYF
TRBV4-1,TRBJ2-2,CASSQETGGLIGELFF
TRBV5-1,TRBJ1-5,CASSIDSYQPQHF
TRBV6-5,TRBJ2-7,CASSYAPGTGAYEQYF
TRBV6-2/TRBV6-3,TRBJ1-5,CASSYLSRGRDQPQHF
TRBV30,TRBJ1-1,CAFLPRWDSEAFF
TRBV7-2,TRBJ2-3,CASSFPTSGTDTQYF
TRBV6-2/TRBV6-3,TRBJ2-2,CATGEENTINTGELFF
TRBV29-1,TRBJ2-7,CSVLTGLYEQYF
TRBV6-5,TRBJ1-2,CASRKGYGYTF